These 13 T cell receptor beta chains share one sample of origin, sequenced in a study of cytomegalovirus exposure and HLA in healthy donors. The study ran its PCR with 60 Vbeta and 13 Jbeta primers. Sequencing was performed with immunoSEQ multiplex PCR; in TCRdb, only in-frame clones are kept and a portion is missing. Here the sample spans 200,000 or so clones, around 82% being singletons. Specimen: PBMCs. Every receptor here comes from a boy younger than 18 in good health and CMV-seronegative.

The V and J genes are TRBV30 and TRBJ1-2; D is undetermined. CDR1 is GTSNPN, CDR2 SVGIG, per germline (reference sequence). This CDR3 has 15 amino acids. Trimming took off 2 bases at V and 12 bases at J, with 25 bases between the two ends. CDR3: CAWSFQPHPRWRDTF. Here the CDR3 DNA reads TGTGCCTGGAGTTTCCAACCACACCCCAGGTGGCGAGACACCTTC. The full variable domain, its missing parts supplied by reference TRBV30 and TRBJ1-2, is SQTIHQWPATLVQPVGSPLSLECTVEGTSNPNLYWYRQAAGRGLQLLFYSVGIGQISSEVPQNLSASRPQDRQFILSSKKLLLSDSGFYLCAWSFQPHPRWRDTFGSGTRLTVV.

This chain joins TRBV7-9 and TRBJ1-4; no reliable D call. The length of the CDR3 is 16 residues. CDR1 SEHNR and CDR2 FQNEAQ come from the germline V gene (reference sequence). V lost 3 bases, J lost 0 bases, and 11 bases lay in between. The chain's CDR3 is CASSFLPGSTNEKLFF. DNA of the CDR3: TGTGCCAGCAGCTTTCTGCCGGGGTCAACTAATGAAAAACTGTTTTTT.

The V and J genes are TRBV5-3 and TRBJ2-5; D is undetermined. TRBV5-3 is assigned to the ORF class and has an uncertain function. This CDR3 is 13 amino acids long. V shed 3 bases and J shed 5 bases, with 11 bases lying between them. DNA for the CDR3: TGTGCCAGAAGCTGGGTAGCACGGGAGACCCAGTACTTC. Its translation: CARSWVARETQYF.

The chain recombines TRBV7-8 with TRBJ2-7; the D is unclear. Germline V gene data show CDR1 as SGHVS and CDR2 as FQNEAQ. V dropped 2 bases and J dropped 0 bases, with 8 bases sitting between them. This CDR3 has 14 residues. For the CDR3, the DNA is TGTGCCAGCAGCTTAAGCCTCCGCTCCTACGAGCAGTACTTC. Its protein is CASSLSLRSYEQYF.

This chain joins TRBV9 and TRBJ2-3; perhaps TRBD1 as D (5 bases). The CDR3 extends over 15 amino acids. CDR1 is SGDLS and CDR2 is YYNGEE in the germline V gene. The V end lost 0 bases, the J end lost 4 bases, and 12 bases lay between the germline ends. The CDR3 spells CASSVAGHLADTQYF. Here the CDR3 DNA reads TGTGCCAGCAGCGTAGCTGGACATCTCGCAGATACGCAGTATTTT.

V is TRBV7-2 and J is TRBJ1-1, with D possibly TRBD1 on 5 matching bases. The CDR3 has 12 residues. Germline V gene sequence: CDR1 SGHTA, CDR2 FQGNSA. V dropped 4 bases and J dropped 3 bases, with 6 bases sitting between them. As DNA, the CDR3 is TGTGCCAGCAGCTGGGGGGACACTGAAGCTTTCTTT. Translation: CASSWGDTEAFF.

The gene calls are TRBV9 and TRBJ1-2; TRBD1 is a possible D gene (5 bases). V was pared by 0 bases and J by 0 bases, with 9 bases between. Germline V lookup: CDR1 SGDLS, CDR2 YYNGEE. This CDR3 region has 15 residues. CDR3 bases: TGTGCCAGCAGCGTAGGGGGCAGGTCTAACTATGGCTACACCTTC. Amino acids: CASSVGGRSNYGYTF.

The CDR3 reads CASSSRPEGVNEKLFF. In DNA form, the CDR3 reads TGTGCCAGCAGCTCCCGTCCCGAAGGGGTTAATGAAAAACTGTTTTTT. This chain links TRBV7-9 with TRBJ1-4; D may be TRBD1 (5 bases). The CDR3 is made up of 16 amino acids. Trimming stripped 4 bases from V and 4 bases from J, with 16 bases between. Germline CDR1 and CDR2: SEHNR and FQNEAQ (reference sequence).

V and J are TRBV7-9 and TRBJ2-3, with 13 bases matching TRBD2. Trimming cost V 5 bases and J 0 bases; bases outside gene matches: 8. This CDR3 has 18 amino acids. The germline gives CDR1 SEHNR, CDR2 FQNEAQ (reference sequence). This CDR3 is CASSLRTSGSPSTDTQYF. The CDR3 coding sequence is TGTGCCAGCAGCCTTCGGACTAGCGGGAGTCCTAGCACAGATACGCAGTATTTT. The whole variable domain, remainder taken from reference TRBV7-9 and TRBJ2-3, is DTGVSQNPRHKITKRGQNVTFRCDPISEHNRLYWYRQTLGQGPEFLTYFQNEAQLEKSRLLSDRFSAERPKGSFSTLEIQRTEQGDSAMYLCASSLRTSGSPSTDTQYFGPGTRLTVL.

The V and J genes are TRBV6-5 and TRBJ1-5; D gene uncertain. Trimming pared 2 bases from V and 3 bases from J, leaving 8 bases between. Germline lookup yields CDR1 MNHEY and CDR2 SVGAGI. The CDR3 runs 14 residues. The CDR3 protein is CASSYTGFNQPQHF. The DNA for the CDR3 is TGTGCCAGCAGTTACACCGGGTTCAATCAGCCCCAGCATTTT.

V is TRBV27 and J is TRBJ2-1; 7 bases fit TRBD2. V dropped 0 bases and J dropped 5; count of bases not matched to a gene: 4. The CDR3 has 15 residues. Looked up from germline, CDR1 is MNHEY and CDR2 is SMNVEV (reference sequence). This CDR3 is CASSLSLGTNNEQFF. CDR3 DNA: TGTGCCAGCAGTTTATCGCTTGGGACTAACAATGAGCAGTTCTTC.

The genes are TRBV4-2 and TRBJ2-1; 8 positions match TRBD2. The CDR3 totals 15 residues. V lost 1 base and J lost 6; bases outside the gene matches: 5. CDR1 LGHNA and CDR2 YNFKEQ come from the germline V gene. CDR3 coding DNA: TGTGCCAGCAGCCAAGTTAGCGGGACTAGCAATGAGCAGTTCTTC. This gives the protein CASSQVSGTSNEQFF.

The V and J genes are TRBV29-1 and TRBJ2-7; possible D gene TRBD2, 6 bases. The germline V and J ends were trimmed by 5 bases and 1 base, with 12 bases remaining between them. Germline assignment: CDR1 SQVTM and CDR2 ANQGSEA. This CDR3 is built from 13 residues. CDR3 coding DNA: TGCAGCGTTTTTACGGGAGATTCCTACGAGCAGTACTTC. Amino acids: CSVFTGDSYEQYF.